This entry lists 26 T cell receptor beta chains sequenced from one sample in a study of shared clonotypes between healthy human individuals. Sequencing used immunoSEQ multiplex PCR; TCRdb keeps in-frame clones, though not all of them. Found here are about 2.4 million clones, approximately 93% of them singletons; the top ten hold 0.36%. Sequences were obtained from naive CD4+ T cells from PBMCs. Subset described: CD45RA+ positively selected. These receptors originate from a man younger than 35 in good health. Some clones in this sample may be carry-over from other donors' samples.

This chain connects TRBV19 to TRBJ1-1, with 9 bases identical to TRBD1. Germline CDR1 is LNHDA and CDR2 is SQIVND (reference sequence). V gave up 1 base and J gave up 1 base; unmatched junction bases: 4. The CDR3 extends over 16 amino acids. CDR3 nucleotide sequence: TGTGCCAGTAGTATAGGTGGGGACAGGGCGAACACTGAAGCTTTCTTT. This sequence encodes CASSIGGDRANTEAFF.

The CDR3: CASSSGKNTEAFF. CDR3 DNA sequence: TGTGCCAGCAGTTCAGGGAAGAACACTGAAGCTTTCTTT. V usage is TRBV27 and J usage is TRBJ1-1, with D perhaps TRBD1 (5 bases). CDR3 length equals 13 residues. CDR1 is MNHEY, CDR2 SMNVEV, per germline (reference sequence). Between the trimmed V and J ends, which lost 4 bases and 1 base, there was a span of 7 bases.

The rearrangement uses TRBV5-1 and TRBJ2-3, with TRBD2 identical over 8 bases. The V and J ends lost 4 bases and 0 bases, in that order; junction bases with no gene match: 4. Germline V lookup: CDR1 SGHRS, CDR2 YFSETQ. This CDR3 has 15 amino acids. CDR3 amino acids: CASSPIAGSTDTQYF. The CDR3 nucleotides read TGCGCCAGCAGCCCCATAGCGGGAAGCACAGATACGCAGTATTTT.

The gene calls are TRBV7-2 and TRBJ1-4; D remains ambiguous. Trimming removed 5 bases from V and 8 bases from J, with 24 bases in between. The CDR3 is 17 amino acids. Germline-derived CDR1 and CDR2 are SGHTA and FQGNSA. The CDR3 sequence is CASSLDSGGGAGEKLFF. CDR3 sequence (DNA): TGTGCCAGCAGCCTAGACTCCGGTGGAGGCGCAGGAGAAAAACTGTTTTTT.

CDR3 loop: CASSPPAASGANVLTF. The CDR3 DNA reads as TGCGCCAGCAGCCCCCCCGCGGCCTCTGGGGCCAACGTCCTGACTTTC. V and J are TRBV5-1 and TRBJ2-6; D call uncertain. Germline CDR1 is SGHRS and CDR2 is YFSETQ. The CDR3 spans 16 residues. With 4 bases removed from V and 0 bases from J, the gap between germline ends came to 11 bases.

This clone was observed once. The chain couples TRBV5-1 to TRBJ2-7; 11 positions match TRBD2. The V segment lost 5 bases and the J segment 0 bases; nucleotides outside the gene matches: 4. The CDR3 is 15 amino acids. Germline values: CDR1 SGHRS, CDR2 YFSETQ. The CDR3 is CASRGLAGSSYEQYF. The CDR3 DNA follows: TGCGCCAGCAGAGGACTAGCGGGCAGCTCCTACGAGCAGTACTTC. Combining the CDR3 with reference TRBV5-1 and TRBJ2-7 gives the whole variable domain KAGVTQTPRYLIKTRGQQVTLSCSPISGHRSVSWYQQTPGQGLQFLFEYFSETQRNKGNFPGRFSGRQFSNSRSEMNVSTLELGDSALYLCASRGLAGSSYEQYFGPGTRLTVT.

The rearrangement links TRBV19 to TRBJ1-1; 7 nucleotides match TRBD1. This CDR3 is 16 amino acids long. Trimming removed 7 bases from V and 1 base from J; junction bases left unmatched: 12. Germline V lookup: CDR1 LNHDA, CDR2 SQIVND (reference sequence). CDR3 bases: TGTGCCAGTACCTCCACCTCGACAGGGAGGAACACTGAAGCTTTCTTT. This translates into CASTSTSTGRNTEAFF.

The rearrangement links TRBV27 to TRBJ2-5; D not certain. Germline lookup yields CDR1 MNHEY and CDR2 SMNVEV (reference sequence). Trimming removed 7 bases from V and 0 bases from J, with 15 bases in between. The CDR3 length is 15 residues. CDR3 region: CASTLTGQNQETQYF. The CDR3 nucleotides are TGTGCCAGCACCTTGACCGGGCAGAACCAAGAGACCCAGTACTTC.

This sequence joins TRBV19 and TRBJ2-7; D is perhaps TRBD2 (8 bases). Trimming took 4 bases from V and 0 from J, leaving 13 bases between them. Per the germline V gene, CDR1 is LNHDA and CDR2 is SQIVND (reference sequence). The CDR3 has 15 residues. The DNA of the CDR3 is TGTGCCAGTAGTAAGACAGGGACTAGCTCCTACGAGCAGTACTTC. Its translation is CASSKTGTSSYEQYF.

This clone appeared once. The rearrangement links TRBV5-6 to TRBJ1-1; tentative D call: TRBD1 (5 bases). The CDR3 has 13 residues. Trimming shortened V by 1 base and J by 6 bases, and 10 bases separated the two germline ends. Germline V gene sequence: CDR1 SGHDT, CDR2 YYEEEE. The CDR3 loop reads CASSLIRVSEAFF. The CDR3 nucleotides read TGTGCCAGCAGCTTGATCAGGGTCTCTGAAGCTTTCTTT.

The V call is TRBV10-3, the J call TRBJ1-2; a weak D match, TRBD1 (6 bases). Germline V gene lookup returns CDR1 ENHRY and CDR2 SYGVKD. Trimming cost V 3 bases and J 8 bases, with 19 bases left between them. The CDR3 runs to 15 residues. CDR3 DNA: TGTGCCATCAGTGACTCCAACAGGGAAGGTAGCGGCTACACCTTC. This codes for CAISDSNREGSGYTF.

This clone was counted a few times. This chain joins TRBV4-3 and TRBJ1-1; TRBD1 is a possible D gene (6 bases). Germline V gives CDR1 LGHNA, CDR2 YSLEER. V lost 4 bases, J lost 2 bases, and 14 bases lay in between. This CDR3 is built from 15 residues. Here the CDR3 DNA reads TGCGCCAGCAGCCCGAGACCGGGACACAACACTGAAGCTTTCTTT. Protein product: CASSPRPGHNTEAFF.

The table lists this clone with a count of one. The gene calls are TRBV28 and TRBJ1-4; D gene ambiguous. The CDR3 totals 13 residues. The V end lost 5 bases, the J end lost 5 bases, and 9 bases lay between the germline ends. From germline, CDR1 is MDHEN and CDR2 SYDVKM. CDR3 loop: CASSLRWNEKLFF. The CDR3 nucleotides are TGTGCCAGCAGTCTCCGGTGGAATGAAAAACTGTTTTTT.

The chain has TRBV25-1 and TRBJ2-1; unclear D gene. Germline CDR1 reads MGHDK; CDR2 reads SYGVNS. V was pared by 0 bases and J by 0 bases, with 9 bases between. The CDR3 has 16 residues. CDR3 coding DNA: TGTGCCAGCAGTGAATATAGGCCGAGCTCCTACAATGAGCAGTTCTTC. Residues: CASSEYRPSSYNEQFF.

The DNA for the CDR3 is TGTGCCAGCTCACCTCGGGACAGGGCACGGGGCGCTGAAGCTTTCTTT. Protein sequence: CASSPRDRARGAEAFF. The chain joins TRBV18 to TRBJ1-1, with 9 bases that match TRBD1. CDR1 is KGHSH and CDR2 is LQKENI in the germline V gene. V gave up 3 bases and J gave up 6 bases; unmatched junction bases: 11. This CDR3 comprises 16 residues.

V is TRBV9 and J is TRBJ2-7; 7 positions agree with TRBD1. V lost 4 bases, J lost 2 bases, and 9 bases stayed unmatched. This CDR3 spans 15 amino acids. Germline-derived CDR1 and CDR2 are SGDLS and YYNGEE. CDR3 in amino acids: CASSSGTASPYEQYF. Here the CDR3 DNA reads TGTGCCAGCAGCAGTGGGACAGCCTCTCCCTACGAGCAGTACTTC.

V is TRBV15 and J is TRBJ2-7; 8 bases fit TRBD1. Germline V gives CDR1 LNHNV, CDR2 YYDKDF (reference sequence). CDR3 size: 16 residues. Germline trimming cut 1 base from V and 4 bases from J; bases unmatched to any gene: 9. The CDR3 protein is CATSRAGGGLPYEQYF. The DNA for the CDR3 is TGTGCCACCAGCAGAGCAGGGGGCGGTCTGCCTTACGAGCAGTACTTC. Together with reference TRBV15 and TRBJ2-7, the CDR3 gives the full variable domain: DAMVIQNPRYQVTQFGKPVTLSCSQTLNHNVMYWYQQKSSQAPKLLFHYYDKDFNNEADTPDNFQSRRPNTSFCFLDIRSPGLGDTAMYLCATSRAGGGLPYEQYFGPGTRLTVT.

The rearrangement uses TRBV2 and TRBJ2-7; D unclear. Germline V gives CDR1 SNHLY, CDR2 FYNNEI. CDR3 length: 14 residues. The V gene lost 4 bases and the J gene lost 1 base, with 11 bases spanning the gap. The CDR3 region is CASSVSSASYEQYF. The CDR3 coding sequence is TGTGCCAGCAGTGTTTCTTCTGCGTCCTACGAGCAGTACTTC.

The chain joins TRBV11-1 to TRBJ2-7; D ambiguous. Per the germline V gene, CDR1 is SGHAT and CDR2 is FQDESV (reference sequence). This CDR3 comprises 15 residues. The V end lost 3 bases, the J end lost 2 bases, and 14 bases lay between the germline ends. DNA for the CDR3: TGTGCCAGCAGCTTTTCCCCGGACGGAACCTACGAGCAGTACTTC. This codes for CASSFSPDGTYEQYF.

The chain couples TRBV19 to TRBJ1-2, with 8 bases identical to TRBD1. Per germline, CDR1 LNHDA and CDR2 SQIVND (reference sequence). With V trimmed by 7 bases and J by 7 bases, 23 bases remained unmatched. The length of the CDR3 is 18 residues. The CDR3 reads CASIDRGSGTGSSRGYTF. CDR3 nucleotide sequence: TGTGCCAGTATCGATAGGGGAAGTGGGACAGGATCTTCTCGTGGCTACACCTTC.

V usage is TRBV7-9 and J usage is TRBJ1-1; D may be TRBD1 (5 bases). V was pared by 1 base and J by 4 bases, with 10 bases between. Germline V gene sequence: CDR1 SEHNR, CDR2 FQNEAQ (reference sequence). The CDR3 length is 14 residues. In DNA, the CDR3 is TGTGCCAGCAGCTTAGTGCGCCAGGGCACTGAAGCTTTCTTT. It specifies CASSLVRQGTEAFF.

J is TRBJ2-3 and V is TRBV2; tentative D call: TRBD1 (6 bases). From germline, CDR1 is SNHLY and CDR2 FYNNEI. The germline V and J ends were trimmed by 2 bases and 11 bases, with 11 bases remaining between them. The CDR3 spans 12 residues. The CDR3, as DNA: TGTGCCAGCAGTGAACAGACAGGCGGGCAGTATTTT. Translating gives CASSEQTGGQYF.

The chain employs TRBV5-1 and TRBJ2-1; D may be TRBD1 or TRBD2 (5 bases each). This CDR3 has 15 residues. Trimming removed 4 bases at V and 6 bases at J, with 17 bases between. Germline CDR1 and CDR2: SGHRS and YFSETQ. For the CDR3, the DNA is TGCGCCAGCAGCGAAGGGACCTCTGGGGGCAATGAGCAGTTCTTC. It codes for CASSEGTSGGNEQFF. The variable domain in full, completed from reference TRBV5-1 and TRBJ2-1, reads KAGVTQTPRYLIKTRGQQVTLSCSPISGHRSVSWYQQTPGQGLQFLFEYFSETQRNKGNFPGRFSGRQFSNSRSEMNVSTLELGDSALYLCASSEGTSGGNEQFFGPGTRLTVL.

The chain has TRBV6-5 and TRBJ1-2, with a possible D match to TRBD1 (5 bases). V lost 0 bases to trimming and J lost 4 bases, with 12 bases between them. This CDR3 has 15 amino acids. In germline, CDR1 is MNHEY, CDR2 SVGAGI. The CDR3 region is CASSYSRRGLYGYTF. The CDR3, as DNA: TGTGCCAGCAGTTACTCGAGGAGGGGACTCTATGGCTACACCTTC.

The gene calls are TRBV5-1 and TRBJ2-5; D is possibly TRBD1 (6 bases). The CDR3 is made up of 13 amino acids. Germline lookup yields CDR1 SGHRS and CDR2 YFSETQ. Trimming pared 9 bases from V and 3 bases from J, leaving 15 bases between. CDR3 sequence reads: CATKQGTEETQYF. The CDR3 DNA is TGCGCCACCAAGCAGGGGACCGAAGAGACCCAGTACTTC.

CDR3 in DNA: TGTGCCAGCAGCCCCGGGGGTGGACAGGGCGGCTACACCTTC. It translates to CASSPGGGQGGYTF. J is TRBJ1-2 and V is TRBV5-4; TRBD1 agrees at 8 bases. The CDR3 extends over 14 amino acids. From germline, CDR1 is SGHNT and CDR2 YYREEE (reference sequence). The trim removed 4 bases at V and 8 bases at J, leaving 10 bases unmatched.